The 29 T cell receptor beta chains below come from one sample, sequenced in a study of shared clonotypes between healthy human individuals. Profiling relied on immunoSEQ multiplex PCR, and the TCRdb table lists in-frame clones only, not all of them. The sample consists of millions of clones, approximately 94% of them appearing once. Naive CD8 populations comprised CD45RO-negative cells positively selected for CCR7, excluding terminally differentiated effector memory CD45RA+ cells. Sample: naive CD8+ T cells sorted from blood. The source is a man in his late teens or twenties in good health.

The chain employs TRBV9 and TRBJ1-1; 7 bases match TRBD1. The CDR3 has 16 residues. Germline V gene data show CDR1 as SGDLS and CDR2 as YYNGEE. With V trimmed by 3 bases and J by 2 bases, 10 bases remained unmatched. The CDR3 loop is CASSARQGMDNTEAFF. The CDR3 DNA is TGTGCCAGCAGCGCCCGACAGGGAATGGATAACACTGAAGCTTTCTTT.

CDR3 protein: CASSLRTDGAFF. The CDR3 DNA sequence: TGTGCCAGCAGTTTACGGACTGATGGAGCTTTCTTT. The chain carries TRBV28 and TRBJ1-1, with D hard to call. The CDR3 has 12 amino acids. Germline values: CDR1 MDHEN, CDR2 SYDVKM. Trimming removed 2 bases from V and 10 bases from J, with 11 bases in between.

The chain joins TRBV5-8 to TRBJ2-7; TRBD2 aligns across 11 bases. The germline CDR1 and CDR2 sequences are SGHTS and YDEGEE. The CDR3 totals 16 residues. The ends lost 5 bases at V and 0 bases at J; junction bases unmatched: 7. The CDR3 region has the DNA TGTGCCAGCAGTCCAACGACTAGCGGGATCTCCTACGAGCAGTACTTC. Its protein product is CASSPTTSGISYEQYF.

V and J are TRBV27 and TRBJ2-7; 8 nucleotides agree with TRBD1. Germline assignment: CDR1 MNHEY and CDR2 SMNVEV (reference sequence). The trim removed 6 bases at V and 2 bases at J, leaving 9 bases unmatched. The CDR3 extends over 15 amino acids. CDR3 DNA: TGTGCCAGCAGATCCAGCCCGGGACAGGCCTACGAGCAGTACTTC. It codes for CASRSSPGQAYEQYF.

The chain combines TRBV11-3 with TRBJ2-3; D is perhaps TRBD2 (6 bases). The germline V and J ends were trimmed by 1 base and 2 bases, with 19 bases remaining between them. Germline CDR1 SGHNT, CDR2 YENEEA. The CDR3 is 18 amino acids. The CDR3 region is CASSLGVLARALTDTQYF. Here the CDR3 DNA reads TGTGCCAGCAGCTTAGGAGTGCTAGCGCGCGCCCTCACAGATACGCAGTATTTT.

The genes are TRBV27 and TRBJ2-1; D is ambiguous. Germline V gene lookup returns CDR1 MNHEY and CDR2 SMNVEV (reference sequence). The CDR3 spans 12 residues. Deletions cut 5 bases from V and 9 bases from J, with 11 bases between. The CDR3 DNA reads TGTGCCAGCAGTGGGAAGTTAGGTGAGCAGTTCTTC. Its protein product is CASSGKLGEQFF.

Notes on this clone: The same CDR3 arises from other DNA sequences in this sample as well. J is TRBJ2-5 and V is TRBV9, with D possibly matching TRBD1 (5 bases). This CDR3 is built from 14 residues. Trimming took 3 bases from V and 0 from J, leaving 9 bases between them. Germline CDR1 reads SGDLS; CDR2 reads YYNGEE. The CDR3 sequence is CASSAGHYQETQYF. In DNA, the CDR3 is TGTGCCAGCAGCGCCGGACACTACCAAGAGACCCAGTACTTC.

This clone appeared a single time. This sample includes further DNA sequences coding for the same CDR3. The chain employs TRBV6-1 and TRBJ2-7; no clear D gene. The CDR3 covers 14 residues. V was cut by 5 bases and J by 0 bases, with 11 bases left in between. Germline V CDR1 and CDR2: MNHNS, SASEGT. The CDR3 coding sequence is TGTGCCAGCAGTCCCCGTGGCAGCTCCTACGAGCAGTACTTC. Encoded protein: CASSPRGSSYEQYF.

The CDR3 DNA reads as TGTGCCAGCAGCTTGGAAGCGGGAGGCAATGAGCAGTTCTTC. Protein product: CASSLEAGGNEQFF. The chain carries TRBV7-9 and TRBJ2-1; 9 positions agree with TRBD2. V was pared by 3 bases and J by 6 bases, with 3 bases of the junction left unmatched. The CDR3 covers 14 residues. Germline loops: CDR1 SEHNR, CDR2 FQNEAQ (reference sequence). The whole variable domain, remainder taken from reference TRBV7-9 and TRBJ2-1, is DTGVSQNPRHKITKRGQNVTFRCDPISEHNRLYWYRQTLGQGPEFLTYFQNEAQLEKSRLLSDRFSAERPKGSFSTLEIQRTEQGDSAMYLCASSLEAGGNEQFFGPGTRLTVL.

The gene calls are TRBV6-1 and TRBJ2-5; the match to TRBD2 covers 8 bases. V was clipped by 1 base and J by 2 bases; unmatched bases: 6. The germline V gene has CDR1 MNHNS and CDR2 SASEGT. CDR3 length: 16 amino acids. The CDR3 protein is CASSEGNSGIQETQYF. DNA of the CDR3: TGTGCCAGCAGTGAAGGGAATAGCGGGATTCAAGAGACCCAGTACTTC.

Written as DNA, the CDR3 is TGTGCCAGCAGTGAAGCGAAGGGACCTGTACAAGAGACCCAGTACTTC. It codes for CASSEAKGPVQETQYF. This chain uses TRBV6-1 with TRBJ2-5, with D possibly called TRBD1 or TRBD2 (5 bases each). Per germline, CDR1 MNHNS and CDR2 SASEGT. Trimming pared 0 bases from V and 2 bases from J, leaving 13 bases between. This CDR3 has 16 amino acids.

The chain links TRBV10-1 to TRBJ2-1; 11 bases are shared with TRBD1. This CDR3 contains 18 residues. Unmatched junction bases numbered 10, after V lost 6 bases and J lost 0 bases. From germline, CDR1 is WNHNN and CDR2 SYGVQD (reference sequence). The CDR3 sequence is CASSSGTGGQFSYNEQFF. DNA for the CDR3: TGCGCCAGCAGCTCCGGGACAGGGGGTCAATTCTCCTACAATGAGCAGTTCTTC.

The rearrangement joins TRBV28 to TRBJ2-7, with 7 bases that match TRBD1. The CDR3 totals 14 residues. Germline V CDR1 and CDR2: MDHEN, SYDVKM. V lost 3 bases to trimming and J lost 2 bases; unmatched junction nucleotides: 4. This CDR3 is CASSFPGQTYEQYF. CDR3 sequence (DNA): TGTGCCAGCAGTTTCCCGGGACAGACCTACGAGCAGTACTTC.

The chain couples TRBV28 to TRBJ2-7; no reliable D call. The CDR3 consists of 14 residues. The germline CDR1 and CDR2 sequences are MDHEN and SYDVKM. V shed 3 bases and J shed 0 bases, with 9 bases lying between them. The CDR3 protein is CASSFIEDSYEQYF. The CDR3 nucleotides are TGTGCCAGCAGTTTTATCGAGGACTCCTACGAGCAGTACTTC.

The chain recombines TRBV28 with TRBJ2-2; D is perhaps TRBD1 or TRBD2 (7 bases each). CDR1 and CDR2 from the germline V gene are MDHEN and SYDVKM. The V and J ends lost 3 bases and 9 bases respectively, with 17 bases between them. CDR3 size: 15 residues. The CDR3 spells CASSFETGDYRELFF. The CDR3 nucleotides are TGTGCCAGCAGTTTCGAAACAGGGGACTACCGGGAGCTGTTTTTT.

V is TRBV9 and J is TRBJ1-1, with D uncertain. The V and J ends lost 3 bases and 0 bases respectively, with 6 bases between them. This CDR3 is 13 amino acids long. In germline, CDR1 is SGDLS, CDR2 YYNGEE. DNA for the CDR3: TGTGCCAGCAGCGCCAAAATGAACACTGAAGCTTTCTTT. Encoded protein: CASSAKMNTEAFF.

The chain employs TRBV4-3 and TRBJ1-6, with TRBD1 matching over 7 bases. Unmatched junction bases numbered 6, after V lost 0 bases and J lost 4 bases. CDR1 and CDR2 (germline): LGHNA, YSLEER. This CDR3 contains 17 residues. The CDR3 DNA is TGCGCCAGCAGCCAAGATGCAGGGGGAGGATATAATTCACCCCTCCACTTT. Translation gives CASSQDAGGGYNSPLHF.

This chain links TRBV7-6 with TRBJ2-3, with 11 bases identical to TRBD2. Unmatched junction bases numbered 12, after V lost 3 bases and J lost 1 base. CDR1 SGHVS and CDR2 FNYEAQ come from the germline V gene. The CDR3 extends over 19 amino acids. CDR3 in amino acids: CASSFMLAGGRGGTDTQYF. For the CDR3, the DNA is TGTGCCAGCAGCTTCATGCTAGCGGGAGGCCGAGGAGGCACAGATACGCAGTATTTT.

J is TRBJ2-2 and V is TRBV6-5; the D call may be TRBD1 or TRBD2 (5 bases each). V lost 2 bases and J lost 3, with 13 bases in between. This CDR3 comprises 16 residues. Germline CDR1 MNHEY, CDR2 SVGAGI. The CDR3: CASSYTGLDYTGELFF. CDR3 DNA: TGTGCCAGCAGTTACACGGGGCTGGACTACACCGGGGAGCTGTTTTTT.

The chain links TRBV10-2 to TRBJ2-5; D may match TRBD1 or TRBD2 (5 bases each). Trimming took off 2 bases at V and 1 base at J, with 11 bases between the two ends. Germline V lookup: CDR1 WSHSY, CDR2 SAAADI. This CDR3 has 15 residues. CDR3 sequence: CASSEPGRPQETQYF. The CDR3 region has the DNA TGCGCCAGCAGTGAGCCGGGGCGTCCCCAAGAGACCCAGTACTTC.

V usage is TRBV5-6 and J usage is TRBJ2-7; D tentatively fits TRBD1 or TRBD2 (5 bases each). The CDR3 spans 12 residues. Trimming cost V 6 bases and J 2 bases, with 9 bases left between them. Germline-derived CDR1 and CDR2 are SGHDT and YYEEEE. The CDR3 sequence: CASTGATYEQYF. In DNA, the CDR3 is TGTGCCAGCACCGGGGCGACCTACGAGCAGTACTTC. Combining the CDR3 with reference TRBV5-6 and TRBJ2-7 gives the whole variable domain DAGVTQSPTHLIKTRGQQVTLRCSPKSGHDTVSWYQQALGQGPQFIFQYYEEEERQRGNFPDRFSGHQFPNYSSELNVNALLLGDSALYLCASTGATYEQYFGPGTRLTVT.

The rearrangement links TRBV10-2 to TRBJ2-7; D perhaps matches TRBD2 (5 bases). Trimming took 3 bases from V and 0 from J, leaving 12 bases between them. The CDR3 extends over 15 amino acids. Germline loops: CDR1 WSHSY, CDR2 SAAADI. The CDR3 is CASSDGGWSSYEQYF. The CDR3, as DNA: TGCGCCAGCAGTGATGGCGGGTGGAGCTCCTACGAGCAGTACTTC.

The rearrangement links TRBV6-5 to TRBJ2-1; D is perhaps TRBD1 (5 bases). V was pared by 8 bases and J by 7 bases, with 21 bases between. The CDR3 has 15 amino acids. Germline loops: CDR1 MNHEY, CDR2 SVGAGI. The CDR3 sequence is CASSPGAPKVNEQFF. The CDR3 DNA reads TGTGCCAGCTCCCCTGGGGCCCCTAAGGTAAATGAGCAGTTCTTC.

The chain links TRBV5-1 to TRBJ1-2; 10 bases are a match to TRBD1. This CDR3 has 18 residues. The V gene end was trimmed by 1 base and the J gene end by 2 bases; junction bases not matched to a gene: 11. Germline assignment: CDR1 SGHRS and CDR2 YFSETQ. CDR3 sequence reads: CASSLSAGGTGENYGYTF. The CDR3 DNA reads TGCGCCAGCAGCTTGTCAGCCGGCGGGACAGGGGAAAACTATGGCTACACCTTC.

This clone was recorded once. The chain combines TRBV6-6 with TRBJ1-1; D gene uncertain. The CDR3 runs to 13 residues. Germline CDR1 is MNHNY and CDR2 is SVGAGI (reference sequence). V was trimmed by 4 bases and J by 2 bases, leaving 8 bases between them. DNA for the CDR3: TGTGCCAGCAGTTGGGTGGTTAACACTGAAGCTTTCTTT. It translates to CASSWVVNTEAFF.

This clone was recorded once. Other DNA sequences in this specimen translate into the identical CDR3. J is TRBJ2-7 and V is TRBV5-4, with a possible D match to TRBD1 (5 bases). The length of the CDR3 is 13 residues. Looked up from germline, CDR1 is SGHNT and CDR2 is YYREEE (reference sequence). The V gene lost 2 bases and the J gene lost 2 bases, with 8 bases spanning the gap. The CDR3: CASSFQGTYEQYF. Written as DNA, the CDR3 is TGTGCCAGCAGCTTTCAGGGCACCTACGAGCAGTACTTC. Supplemented by reference TRBV5-4 and TRBJ2-7, the full variable domain reads ETGVTQSPTHLIKTRGQQVTLRCSSQSGHNTVSWYQQALGQGPQFIFQYYREEENGRGNFPPRFSGLQFPNYSSELNVNALELDDSALYLCASSFQGTYEQYFGPGTRLTVT.

V gene TRBV10-3 combines with J gene TRBJ2-7, with D tentatively TRBD1 (6 bases). The length of the CDR3 is 12 residues. V gave up 6 bases and J gave up 4 bases, with 10 bases separating them. CDR1 and CDR2 from the germline V gene are ENHRY and SYGVKD. CDR3 bases: TGTGCCATCAGAGAACAGGGATACGAGCAGTACTTC. Protein: CAIREQGYEQYF.

The count of this clone is one. The DNA for the CDR3 is TGTGCCAGCAGTTTTGTTTCCGGGACCCACGGCACAGATACGCAGTATTTT. This sequence encodes CASSFVSGTHGTDTQYF. J is TRBJ2-3 and V is TRBV27; either TRBD1 or TRBD2 may supply D (5 bases each). The germline V gene encodes CDR1 MNHEY and CDR2 SMNVEV (reference sequence). This CDR3 comprises 17 residues. V was cut by 3 bases and J by 1 base, with 17 bases left in between.

The chain has TRBV2 and TRBJ1-4; tentatively, D is TRBD1 (6 bases). The CDR3 consists of 16 residues. The V and J ends lost 3 bases and 4 bases respectively, with 15 bases between them. Germline V gives CDR1 SNHLY, CDR2 FYNNEI. The DNA of the CDR3 is TGTGCCAGCAGTGAGGGGTGGGGGCCAGATAATGAAAAACTGTTTTTT. This encodes CASSEGWGPDNEKLFF.